Listed here is a single T cell receptor (beta chain). This clone was seen once. There is no known antigen for this receptor. No base-level quality is on record; no much larger clone is a single base apart. The data were obtained in a study of cytomegalovirus exposure and HLA in healthy donors (TCRdb year 2017). With respect to the entire study: An earlier analysis of roughly 500 of the donors reported 250 to 350 Gb of sequence data and 117 million unique TCR beta sequences from some 180 million T cells. Approximately 300 gigabases of sequencing data and tens of millions of unique TCR sequences made up an early release that covered several hundred HLA-typed donors. The study aimed to test whether signatures of past pathogen exposure could be identified by cataloging public T cell receptors. Among 398 genotyped donors of the cohort, an average of approximately 240,000 unique TCR beta nucleotide sequences were sequenced per donor, around 20% of them non-productive. Using immunosequencing, the study profiled T cell repertoires from about 610 subjects and related those repertoires to cytomegalovirus serostatus. Class I and class II HLA loci were covered by the typing at four-digit resolution. About five DR-DQ haplotypes were treated as single units for association and clustering because of strong linkage in the cohort. The number of typed donors differed by locus: about 620-630 for A, B, C, DRB1 and DQB1; some 500 for DQA1; 600 to 610 for DPA1; and around 450 for DPB1. Rather than using new phenotypic data, the later analysis identified candidate immune exposures from TCR beta sequences and from how often those sequences occurred across donors. An earlier analysis of some 500 of the donors used high-throughput TCR beta sequencing to judge whether each TCR beta V gene segment behaved as functional or pseudogenic. To predict cytomegalovirus infection status, the study combined high-throughput TCR immunosequencing, statistical association of individual TCRs with disease status, and machine learning. All discovery cohort repertoires had been generated using a single sequencing platform. Among the roughly 410 genotyped donors, around 81% belonged to the genetic ancestry cluster associated with self-reported Caucasian donors. In addition to the first cohort of 666 subjects, a separate validation cohort of approximately 110 different subjects was used. Donor age, sex, ethnicity and CMV serostatus were collected together with the repertoire data. A later analysis re-analyzed previously published TCR beta repertoires from about 730 donors and added high-resolution HLA genotyping to study TCR occurrence patterns. A later genetic analysis took genome-wide SNP genotypes for about 55% of the 666 donors and used that subset as a discovery cohort. On the study overall, not on this receptor specifically: When HLA alleles, especially DR and DQ, strongly co-occurred, TCR associations were difficult to assign to individual alleles. Presence/absence analyses assumed roughly uniform sequencing depth across donors, an assumption that may not hold. Because the 87-base-pair reads could not distinguish some IMGT-functional V segments, including TRBV6-2 and TRBV6-3, those segments were excluded. Most TCR sequences were observed very rarely across donors, whereas some public TCRs were present in many individuals. Compared with the approximately 670-donor mean, donors in an Asian-associated ancestry cluster had fewer N-insertions in productive TCRs, according to a later genetic analysis. An earlier analysis of approximately 600 of the donors showed that most TCR beta V segments appeared in productive rearrangements either about 90% or about 30% of the time, which broadly matched IMGT annotations. In vitro tests confirmed that three of the cytomegalovirus-associated TCR beta chains recognize cytomegalovirus antigens. The authors suggested that the approach could potentially be generalized to other disease states and immunological phenotypes. Correlated functional status among segregating V segments might be attributable to linkage disequilibrium, but an unknown experimental factor could not be ruled out. Because HLA typing was missing for some donors at each locus, association tests included only the typed subset. The study listed 150 to 200 TCR beta chains as associated with cytomegalovirus. A later analysis found that HLA-associated TCR beta chains were more clonally expanded and had lower generation probabilities than equally common non-associated chains. In a later analysis, several top co-occurrence clusters were reported to appear linked to parvovirus B19, influenza, CMV and Epstein-Barr virus. Specific HLA alleles were associated with roughly 17,000 TCR beta sequences at a false discovery rate of 0.05 in a later analysis. V-gene and J-gene trimming of TCR beta chains was associated with a missense DCLRE1C variant in a later genetic analysis, and the association was replicated in an independent cohort. According to a later analysis, most CMV-associated TCR beta chains appeared to be HLA-restricted, and the HLA associations seemed to be driven largely by CMV exposure. According to a later analysis, TCR association rates differed among HLA loci, with DRB1 alleles showing the most associated TCRs and HLA-C alleles showing the fewest. A cluster of highly shared sequence variants was judged likely to represent a technical artifact of the sequencing pipeline. This cohort had only TCR beta chains sequenced, and the lack of alpha or paired-chain data limited which features could be detected. Because counts were too low, seventeen rarely observed V segments, including chromosome 9 orphons, were excluded from the earlier analysis of fewer than 650 of the donors. Cytomegalovirus status was reported to be diagnosed by the classifier with high specificity and sensitivity in both the original and validation cohorts. CMV serostatus was the only immune exposure information available for the cohort. A further reported finding was that TCR beta sequences accurately predicted the HLA-A and HLA-B alleles for most subjects in the first cohort.

Libraries came from the immunoSEQ multiplex PCR assay. A mixture of 60 forward primers for TCR Vbeta segments and 13 reverse primers for TCR Jbeta segments was used in the multiplex PCR. The CDR3 region of rearranged TCR beta genes was amplified from genomic DNA by a multiplex PCR assay. The Illumina HiSeq System was used to sequence the amplified TCR beta libraries as 87-base-pair reads. On the study's bioinformatics: A later analysis counted tens of millions of unique TCR beta chains across the 650 to 800 repertoires, and some 11 million of these chains were shared by at least two donors. Raw reads were error-corrected and collapsed into unique sequences by a nearest-neighbor algorithm in which closely related sequences were merged to remove PCR and sequencing errors. CDR3 sequences were aligned to IMGT reference sequences to assign V, D and J gene segments. For a sequence to be retained, a match of at least six nucleotides was required to both a V gene segment and a J gene segment. Rearrangements were classified as productive when the CDR3 lacked stop codons and remained in frame with V and J, and all other rearrangements were classified as non-productive. CDR3 was defined according to IMGT convention as the region running from the second conserved V-encoded cysteine to the conserved J-encoded phenylalanine. Sequences without an unambiguous match to a single V gene segment were excluded from the earlier analysis of a few hundred of the donors. An earlier analysis of a few hundred of the donors classified V segments as functional when productive rearrangements were above 56.7% and as segregating when the standard deviation between donors was above 5%. A statistical classification framework was built for diagnosing cytomegalovirus status from the catalog of TCR beta chain sequences. In a later analysis, TCR nucleotide sequences were compared against IMGT/GENE-DB human TR gene sequences so that V and J genes could be assigned. In a later analysis, CDR3 sequences and most-parsimonious VDJ recombination scenarios were assigned using the TCRdist pipeline. In a later analysis, every TCR beta chain was defined by the combination of its CDR3 amino acid sequence and its V-gene family, and reads without a unique V-gene family were dropped. A later analysis removed 600 or so highly shared, low-generation-probability nucleotide sequences to deal with suspected cross-contamination and a sequencing artifact. In a later analysis, a clonal expansion index for each public chain was calculated from normalized within-repertoire ranks of inferred template counts. A later analysis computed generation probabilities with a VDJ recombination model fitted to out-of-frame rearrangements, and checked the results against IGoR. In a later analysis, hypergeometric tests were used to score TCR-TCR, TCR-HLA and TCR-CMV co-occurrence, with a repertoire-size bias correction applied to TCR pairs. False discovery rates were estimated in a later analysis by permuting HLA or CMV assignments 20 times. In a later analysis, co-occurring TCRs were grouped using DBSCAN, with TCRdist sequence similarity added in when clustering inside HLA-allele-positive subsets. Repertoires with fewer than 30,000 or more than 120,000 public chains, plus five repertoires with anomalous nucleotide sharing, were excluded from co-occurrence clustering. TCRdb re-hosts the immuneACCESS table, in-frame sequences only. Its copies lack some clones; in the studies checked, an unresolved V gene accounts for under half of them, and the cause for the rest is not known. Clone size and the V and J calls come from that table; the DNA yielded D and trimming. In this sample the table shows 180,000 or so clones, nearly 80% of which occur a single time. Clones ranked in the top ten supply about 3.1% of the sample.

Here V drops 5 bases and J drops 3 bases, and the junction holds 18 bases not matched to any gene. The CDR3 measures 19 amino acids from cysteine to phenylalanine. Of all the DNA, just the CDR3 is kept, 57 bases in frame from base 1. The germline V gene specifies SGHVT as CDR1 and SQSDAQ as CDR2. The cohort comprised around 690 healthy bone marrow donors. Cohort members were all nominally healthy when sampled, although unrecorded immune exposures were likely present. The donor was CMV seronegative and was included in the group of 352 seronegative cohort members. Every donor gave a peripheral blood sample, and the peripheral blood mononuclear cells from that sample were used for TCR beta sequencing. The Qiagen DNeasy Blood Extraction Kit was used to extract genomic DNA from the blood cell samples.

The origin of this receptor is a female donor in good health and CMV-seronegative. Here the chain combines TRBV7-4 and TRBJ2-7, with TRBD1 matching 11 junction bases. The sample taken for sequencing was PBMCs. The CDR3 amino acid sequence is: CASSQGQGEGLAICYEQYF. The nucleotide sequence reads TGTGCCAGCAGCCAGGGACAGGGGGAGGGACTAGCAATTTGCTACGAGCAGTACTTC.